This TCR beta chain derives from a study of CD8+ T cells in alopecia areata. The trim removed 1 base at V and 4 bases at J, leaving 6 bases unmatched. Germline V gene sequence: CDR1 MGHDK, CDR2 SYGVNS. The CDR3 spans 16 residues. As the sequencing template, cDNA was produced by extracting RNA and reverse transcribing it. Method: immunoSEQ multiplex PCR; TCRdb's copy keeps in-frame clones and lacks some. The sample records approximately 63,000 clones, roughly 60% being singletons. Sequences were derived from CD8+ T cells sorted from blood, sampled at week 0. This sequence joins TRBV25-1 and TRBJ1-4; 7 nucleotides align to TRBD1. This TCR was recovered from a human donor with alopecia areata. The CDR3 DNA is TGTGCCAGCAGTGAATCCAGGGGGGGGTATAATGAAAAACTGTTTTTT. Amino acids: CASSESRGGYNEKLFF.